What follows are 31 T cell receptor beta chains derived from one specimen sequenced in a study of human T cells and chemical hapten exposure (dated by TCRdb to 2020 to 2022). Library preparation employed RACE. Sequencing took place on a NextSeq 500. Using fastp at Q25 and MiXCR, TCRdb reprocessed the public reads and kept productive beta chains. Each entry is one CDR3 protein sequence, shown with its most common DNA and genes. This sample lists 97,000 or so distinct CDR3 sequences; roughly a quarter were detected once. The ten most abundant clones make up over 9% of the sample. The time point label corresponds to: patch test 3, about 24 weeks after DPC sensitization. This specimen's treatment or condition label, per the study, means: therapeutic diphenylcyclopropenone sensitization with weekly scalp DPC. The material was whole blood, obtained in connection with sensitization to the hapten diphenylcyclopropenone (DPC). The receptors shown here come from a middle-aged man with alopecia areata. Some clones in this sample may be carry-over from other donors' samples.

By its share, this clonotype is large. The chain is built from TRBV6-6 and TRBJ2-7; TRBD1 aligns across 8 bases. The germline gives CDR1 MNHNY, CDR2 SVGAGI (reference sequence). CDR3 size: 15 residues. V dropped 6 bases and J dropped 5; count of bases not matched to a gene: 12. The CDR3 spells CASSFSDRVGDEQYF. In DNA, the CDR3 is TGTGCCAGCAGCTTCTCGGACAGGGTCGGCGACGAGCAGTACTTC.

This clonotype appeared a few times. Here the CDR3 reads CASTPSRGLLSYEQYF. The DNA for the CDR3 is TGTGCCAGCACCCCAAGCCGGGGCCTCCTCTCCTACGAGCAGTACTTC. J is TRBJ2-7 and V is TRBV27, with D perhaps TRBD1 or TRBD2 (5 bases each). Germline CDR1 and CDR2: MNHEY and SMNVEV (reference sequence). V was pared by 7 bases and J by 0 bases, with 19 bases between. The CDR3 is 16 residues long.

The genes are TRBV7-3 and TRBJ1-1; TRBD1 is a possible D gene (6 bases). The CDR3 loop spans 15 amino acids. V lost 5 bases and J 0 bases, leaving 13 bases between the germline ends. Germline values: CDR1 SGHTA, CDR2 FQGTGA. CDR3 protein: CASSKQGNMNTEAFF. The CDR3 DNA is TGTGCCAGCAGCAAACAGGGTAACATGAACACTGAAGCTTTCTTT.

This clonotype was seen many times. V gene TRBV20-1 combines with J gene TRBJ2-7; TRBD2 matches 14 bases. Germline V gene sequence: CDR1 DFQATT, CDR2 SNEGSKA (reference sequence). Unmatched junction bases numbered 5, after V lost 3 bases and J lost 1 base. The CDR3 covers 16 residues. DNA of the CDR3: TGCAGTGCTAGTGAGGGGACTAGCGGGAGTTCCTACGAGCAGTACTTC. This codes for CSASEGTSGSSYEQYF.

This clonotype has more than one count but fewer than ten. The genes are TRBV20-1 and TRBJ2-5, with D hard to call. Trimming pared 3 bases from V and 2 bases from J, leaving 7 bases between. Germline V gene lookup returns CDR1 DFQATT and CDR2 SNEGSKA (reference sequence). The CDR3 extends over 12 amino acids. The CDR3 protein is CSARPGQETQYF. CDR3 in DNA: TGCAGTGCTAGGCCCGGACAAGAGACCCAGTACTTC.

Remarks on this clonotype: Germline is not matched at one junction end, which may reflect a read error. The chain recombines TRBV7-2 with TRBJ2-7; D might be TRBD2 (5 bases). Germline loops: CDR1 SGHTA, CDR2 FQGNSA. The CDR3 extends over 14 amino acids. The CDR3 sequence is CDSSPYTRPYEQYF. CDR3 DNA sequence: TGTGACAGCAGCCCCTACACTAGGCCCTACGAGCAGTACTTC. Using reference TRBV7-2 and TRBJ2-7 for the parts outside the CDR3, the full variable domain is GAGVSQSPSNKVTEKGKDVELRCDPISGHTALYWYRQSLGQGLEFLIYFQGNSAPDKSGLPSDRFSAERTGGSVSTLTIQRTQQEDSAVYLCDSSPYTRPYEQYFGPGTRLTVT.

The table lists this clonotype with a few counts. This chain links TRBV28 with TRBJ2-7; no reliable D call. Trimming shortened V by 1 base and J by 4 bases, and 11 bases separated the two germline ends. The CDR3 runs 14 residues. The germline V gene has CDR1 MDHEN and CDR2 SYDVKM. CDR3 protein: CASSLSQVGYEQYF. As DNA, the CDR3 is TGTGCCAGCAGTTTATCTCAGGTTGGTTACGAGCAGTACTTC.

This clonotype was picked up a small number of times. This rearrangement joins TRBV6-1 to TRBJ1-4, with TRBD1 matching 10 bases. The CDR3 totals 13 residues. The germline V gene encodes CDR1 MNHNS and CDR2 SASEGT. V dropped 11 bases and J dropped 8; count of bases not matched to a gene: 8. CDR3 protein: CACNRDRGEKLFF. CDR3 sequence (DNA): TGTGCCTGCAACCGGGACAGGGGAGAAAAACTGTTTTTT.

This clonotype appeared a few times. The CDR3 nucleotides read TGTGCCACCAGCAGAGAAATAAGGGCAAACACTGAAGCTTTCTTT. Translated, it gives CATSREIRANTEAFF. The V call is TRBV15, the J call TRBJ1-1; D uncertain. V was clipped by 0 bases and J by 2 bases, with 10 bases between them. The germline V gene has CDR1 LNHNV and CDR2 YYDKDF (reference sequence). The CDR3 is 15 residues long.

This chain joins TRBV28 and TRBJ1-2; TRBD1 matches at 8 bases. With V trimmed by 3 bases and J by 2 bases, 2 bases remained unmatched. The germline V gene encodes CDR1 MDHEN and CDR2 SYDVKM. The CDR3 contains 14 residues. The CDR3 bases are TGTGCCAGCAGTTTGGACAGGGCCAACTATGGCTACACCTTC. Its translation is CASSLDRANYGYTF.

CDR3 bases: TGTGCCAGCTCTCAACAGGGGTCGAATGAAAAACTGTTTTTT. It yields the protein CASSQQGSNEKLFF. The genes are TRBV18 and TRBJ1-4; 7 bases agree with TRBD1. V shed 6 bases, J shed 5 bases, and the junction held 6 bases outside the gene matches. Germline V gene data show CDR1 as KGHSH and CDR2 as LQKENI. CDR3 length: 14 amino acids.

This clonotype has only a few counts. The chain carries TRBV6-5 and TRBJ2-1; TRBD2 aligns across 9 bases. The germline CDR1 and CDR2 sequences are MNHEY and SVGAGI. V lost 6 bases and J lost 4; bases outside the gene matches: 10. The CDR3 has 16 residues. Here the CDR3 reads CASSRPLAGSYNEQFF. CDR3 nucleotides: TGTGCCAGCAGCCGGCCCCTAGCGGGATCATACAATGAGCAGTTCTTC.

The rearrangement links TRBV6-1 to TRBJ1-1; D remains ambiguous. The V end was cut by 7 bases, the J end by 4 bases, with 7 bases between. Germline V gives CDR1 MNHNS, CDR2 SASEGT. CDR3 length: 11 amino acids. In nucleotides, the CDR3 is TGTGCCAGCAAAGAGAGCACTGAAGCTTTCTTT. This gives the protein CASKESTEAFF.

The CDR3 region is CASSYPGTGANVLTF. The CDR3 bases are TGTGCCAGCAGCTATCCAGGTACTGGGGCCAACGTCCTGACTTTC. V and J are TRBV13 and TRBJ2-6; D not resolved. From germline, CDR1 is PRHDT and CDR2 FYEKMQ (reference sequence). This CDR3 region has 15 residues. The V end was cut by 4 bases, the J end by 2 bases, with 9 bases between. The variable domain in full, with the rest retrieved from reference TRBV13 and TRBJ2-6, is AAGVIQSPRHLIKEKRETATLKCYPIPRHDTVYWYQQGPGQDPQFLISFYEKMQSDKGSIPDRFSAQQFSDYHSELNMSSLELGDSALYFCASSYPGTGANVLTFGAGSRLTVL.

The chain employs TRBV5-1 and TRBJ2-1; 7 positions match TRBD2. Per germline, CDR1 SGHRS and CDR2 YFSETQ. Germline trimming cut 0 bases from V and 6 bases from J; bases unmatched to any gene: 6. CDR3 length: 15 residues. The CDR3 protein is CASSLGLAVINEQFF. CDR3 DNA: TGCGCCAGCAGCTTGGGACTAGCCGTAATCAATGAGCAGTTCTTC.

This chain uses TRBV13 with TRBJ2-2, with TRBD2 as a possible D gene (6 bases). The CDR3 has 17 residues. Germline V gives CDR1 PRHDT, CDR2 FYEKMQ (reference sequence). V gave up 5 bases and J gave up 5 bases, with 21 bases separating them. CDR3 region: CASSPQLVGGRTGELFF. Written as DNA, the CDR3 is TGTGCCAGCAGCCCGCAACTTGTGGGAGGTCGGACCGGGGAGCTGTTTTTT.

The gene calls are TRBV30 and TRBJ2-7; D is possibly TRBD2 (7 bases). In germline, CDR1 is GTSNPN, CDR2 SVGIG (reference sequence). V dropped 5 bases and J dropped 5 bases, with 13 bases sitting between them. The CDR3 loop spans 12 amino acids. The CDR3 DNA sequence: TGTGCCTGGGGGGGGGCTAGGCACGAGCAGTACTTC. The encoded protein is CAWGGARHEQYF.

The chain combines TRBV20-1 with TRBJ1-1; D not resolved. Trimming shortened V by 2 bases and J by 1 base, and 8 bases separated the two germline ends. The V gene's germline CDR1 is DFQATT and CDR2 SNEGSKA (reference sequence). CDR3 size: 13 residues. CDR3 residues: CSARIGRNTEAFF. Here the CDR3 DNA reads TGCAGTGCTAGAATCGGCAGGAACACTGAAGCTTTCTTT.

The V gene is TRBV9, the J gene TRBJ1-6; D ambiguous. The CDR3 spans 14 residues. Germline loops: CDR1 SGDLS, CDR2 YYNGEE. Trimming took 4 bases from V and 1 from J, leaving 6 bases between them. Here the CDR3 reads CASSIQSYNSPLHF. The CDR3 DNA reads TGTGCCAGCAGCATCCAGTCCTATAATTCACCCCTCCACTTT.

This clonotype was observed a handful of times. The genes are TRBV7-8 and TRBJ2-1, with unresolved D. Trimming removed 8 bases at V and 6 bases at J, with 14 bases between. Per germline, CDR1 SGHVS and CDR2 FQNEAQ. The CDR3 has 13 residues. The CDR3 DNA reads TGTGCCAGCTGTGCTATTGGGGTCAATGAGCAGTTCTTC. Amino acid sequence: CASCAIGVNEQFF.

This rearrangement joins TRBV18 to TRBJ1-5; D uncertain. In germline, CDR1 is KGHSH, CDR2 LQKENI. The CDR3 consists of 13 residues. V was clipped by 0 bases and J by 9 bases, with 9 bases between them. The CDR3: CASSPPSAGPQHF. DNA for the CDR3: TGTGCCAGCTCACCACCGTCGGCCGGGCCCCAGCATTTT.

This chain links TRBV7-3 with TRBJ2-7, with 10 nucleotides matching TRBD2. This CDR3 region has 16 residues. Germline assignment: CDR1 SGHTA and CDR2 FQGTGA. Trimming at V came to 5 bases and at J to 0 bases, leaving 7 bases not matched to a gene. CDR3 sequence: CASSPSGGELSYEQYF. The CDR3 region has the DNA TGTGCCAGCAGCCCGAGCGGGGGGGAGCTCTCCTACGAGCAGTACTTC.

This clonotype was detected only a few times. The CDR3 DNA is TGTGCCAGCAGCACAGGGGGTGAGATCCACGAGCAGTACTTC. It encodes CASSTGGEIHEQYF. The genes are TRBV21-1 and TRBJ2-7; TRBD1, the table's D call, was not compared with the DNA. TRBV21-1 is termed a pseudogene. CDR3 size: 14 residues.

This rearrangement joins TRBV3-1 to TRBJ1-4; 12 bases map to TRBD1. CDR3 size: 17 residues. Germline V CDR1 and CDR2: LGHDT, YNNKEL (reference sequence). Trimming removed 4 bases from V and 2 bases from J; junction bases left unmatched: 5. CDR3: CASSPRDRGLTNEKLFF. The CDR3, as DNA: TGTGCCAGCAGCCCCCGGGACAGGGGGCTTACTAATGAAAAACTGTTTTTT.

The rearrangement uses TRBV28 and TRBJ2-3, with no clear D. Per the germline V gene, CDR1 is MDHEN and CDR2 is SYDVKM. This CDR3 has 13 residues. V was trimmed by 3 bases and J by 1 base, leaving 5 bases between them. The CDR3 DNA reads as TGTGCCAGCAGTTTCTACCGCACAGATACGCAGTATTTT. This encodes CASSFYRTDTQYF.

This clonotype was seen a handful of times. The V gene is TRBV6-2 or TRBV6-3, the J gene TRBJ2-7; 7 bases align to TRBD2. CDR1 MNHEY and CDR2 SVGEGT come from the germline V gene. The trim removed 7 bases at V and 0 bases at J, leaving 3 bases unmatched. CDR3 length: 13 amino acids. Written as DNA, the CDR3 is TGTGCCAGCAAGCGGACTAGCTCCTACGAGCAGTACTTC. Its protein product is CASKRTSSYEQYF.

For the CDR3, the DNA is TGTGCCAGCAGTTACTCCTCCCACGGCAGCTCCTATGGCTACACCTTC. Its translation is CASSYSSHGSSYGYTF. The chain recombines TRBV6-6 with TRBJ1-2, with no clear D. Germline CDR1 and CDR2: MNHNY and SVGAGI (reference sequence). V was shortened by 0 bases and J by 4 bases, with 15 bases between the two germline ends. This CDR3 is built from 16 residues.

The chain uses TRBV6-5 and TRBJ2-7; possible D gene TRBD2, 6 bases. This CDR3 has 13 residues. The V end was cut by 6 bases, the J end by 4 bases, with 13 bases between. The germline V gene has CDR1 MNHEY and CDR2 SVGAGI. Here the CDR3 reads CASSERGGYEQYF. Written as DNA, the CDR3 is TGTGCCAGCAGCGAACGGGGAGGATACGAGCAGTACTTC.

In its sample, this clonotype ranks as large (0.1 to 1%). The rearrangement uses TRBV4-1 and TRBJ2-5; D not certain. CDR1 is MGHRA, CDR2 YSYEKL, per germline. V lost 1 base to trimming and J lost 7 bases, with 13 bases between them. The CDR3 runs 14 residues. The CDR3 DNA reads TGCGCCAGCAGCCAAGTGGCAGCCCCGGGGACCCAGTACTTC. The encoded protein is CASSQVAAPGTQYF.

This clonotype came up a few times. This chain connects TRBV20-1 to TRBJ1-1, with D unresolved. Trimming shortened V by 5 bases and J by 6 bases, and 25 bases separated the two germline ends. The CDR3 sequence is 16 residues long. CDR1 is DFQATT and CDR2 is SNEGSKA in the germline V gene (reference sequence). The CDR3 DNA sequence: TGCAGTGCTGGGTGGATCGTCGAGACGGAAATCCCTGAAGCTTTCTTT. Translating it yields CSAGWIVETEIPEAFF.

The genes are TRBV7-9 and TRBJ2-7; no definite D call. The V gene lost 1 base and the J gene lost 5 bases, with 15 bases spanning the gap. The CDR3 extends over 15 amino acids. Looked up from germline, CDR1 is SEHNR and CDR2 is FQNEAQ (reference sequence). The CDR3 loop reads CASSLGLGRPDEQYF. CDR3 DNA: TGTGCCAGCAGCTTAGGGCTGGGCCGGCCGGACGAGCAGTACTTC. Combining the CDR3 with reference TRBV7-9 and TRBJ2-7 gives the whole variable domain DTGVSQNPRHKITKRGQNVTFRCDPISEHNRLYWYRQTLGQGPEFLTYFQNEAQLEKSRLLSDRFSAERPKGSFSTLEIQRTEQGDSAMYLCASSLGLGRPDEQYFGPGTRLTVT.